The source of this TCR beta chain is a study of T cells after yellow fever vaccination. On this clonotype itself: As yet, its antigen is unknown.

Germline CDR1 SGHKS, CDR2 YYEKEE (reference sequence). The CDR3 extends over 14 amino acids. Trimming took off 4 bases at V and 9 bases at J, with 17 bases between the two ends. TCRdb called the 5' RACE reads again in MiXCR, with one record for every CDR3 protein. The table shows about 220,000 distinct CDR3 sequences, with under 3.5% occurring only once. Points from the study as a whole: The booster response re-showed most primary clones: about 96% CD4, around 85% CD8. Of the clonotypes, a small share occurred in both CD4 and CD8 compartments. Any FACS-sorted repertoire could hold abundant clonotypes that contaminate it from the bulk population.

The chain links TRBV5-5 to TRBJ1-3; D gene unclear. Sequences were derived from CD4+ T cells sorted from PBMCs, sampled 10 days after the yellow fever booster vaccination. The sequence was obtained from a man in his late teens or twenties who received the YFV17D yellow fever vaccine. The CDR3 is CASSPDGGVGTIYF. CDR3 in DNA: TGTGCCAGCAGCCCGGATGGCGGGGTCGGCACCATATATTTT.